This T cell receptor (beta chain) was profiled in a study of Graves' ophthalmopathy and Graves' hyperthyroidism. Study summary: Untreated patients at initial diagnosis provided peripheral blood.

Trimming removed 1 base at V and 2 bases at J, with 5 bases between. CDR1 and CDR2 (germline): LGHNA, YSLEER. The CDR3 sequence is 13 residues long. Amplification targeted the TCR beta CDR3 regions, with RNA transcripts as the source material. Scientists carried out first-round RT-PCR using HTBI primers and then a second-round multiplex PCR. TCRdb redid the calling of the multiplex PCR reads with MiXCR, one entry per CDR3 protein. The data show almost 750,000 distinct CDR3 sequences, with approximately 40% seen just once and 44% held by the top ten. General observations from the study: The blood repertoire also included most expanded thyroid clonotypes above 0.001 frequency.

With respect to this clonotype: What it binds is unknown.

The chain carries TRBV4-3 and TRBJ1-1; D not certain. The origin of this receptor is an adult man with Graves' ophthalmopathy. The material sequenced was peripheral blood. CDR3 sequence (DNA): TGCGCCAGCAGCCAAGTCGATAACACTGAAGCTTTCTTT. The encoded protein is CASSQVDNTEAFF.